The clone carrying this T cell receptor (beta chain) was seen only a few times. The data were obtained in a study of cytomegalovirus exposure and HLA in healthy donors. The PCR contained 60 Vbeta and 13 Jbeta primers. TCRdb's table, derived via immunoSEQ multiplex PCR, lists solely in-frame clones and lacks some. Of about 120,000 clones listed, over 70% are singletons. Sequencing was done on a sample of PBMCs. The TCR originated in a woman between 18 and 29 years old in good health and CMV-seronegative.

CDR3 amino acids: CASSLRGGRNDEQFF. CDR3 bases: TGTGCCAGCAGCCTACGGGGGGGCCGTAACGATGAGCAGTTCTTC. The J gene is TRBJ2-1, the V gene TRBV7-3, with 8 bases matching TRBD2. The CDR3 totals 15 residues. Trimming took 5 bases from V and 8 from J; bases not matched to a gene: 11. Looked up from germline, CDR1 is SGHTA and CDR2 is FQGTGA.